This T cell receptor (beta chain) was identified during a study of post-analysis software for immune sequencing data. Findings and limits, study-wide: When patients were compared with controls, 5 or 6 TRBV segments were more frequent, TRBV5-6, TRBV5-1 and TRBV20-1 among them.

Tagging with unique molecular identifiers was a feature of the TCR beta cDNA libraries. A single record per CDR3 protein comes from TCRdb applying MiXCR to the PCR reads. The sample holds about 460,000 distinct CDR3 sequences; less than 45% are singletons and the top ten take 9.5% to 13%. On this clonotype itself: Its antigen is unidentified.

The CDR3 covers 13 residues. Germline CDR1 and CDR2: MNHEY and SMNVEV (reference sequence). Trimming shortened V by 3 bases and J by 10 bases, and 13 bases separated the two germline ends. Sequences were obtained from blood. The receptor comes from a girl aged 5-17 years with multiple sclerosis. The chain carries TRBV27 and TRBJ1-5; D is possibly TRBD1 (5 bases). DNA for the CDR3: TGTGCCAGCAGTTTCCAGGGAATCAAACCCCAGCATTTT. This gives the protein CASSFQGIKPQHF.